The present entry profiles one T cell receptor (beta chain) with its context. In the source study's methods: Amplification of reference gene primers provided the estimated nucleated cell counts. Method: immunoSEQ multiplex PCR; TCRdb's copy keeps in-frame clones and lacks some. V, J and clone size were drawn from that table, and D and trimming were deduced from the DNA. The repertoire consists of 150,000 to 200,000 clones, with approximately 82% occurring once and the leading ten covering approximately 4%. The sample originates from a study of blood T cell repertoires in COVID-19. This receptor was obtained from a woman in her fifties or sixties who had recovered from COVID-19. The specimen was PBMCs or T cells enriched from blood (not recorded which).

CDR3 bases: TGCGCCAGCTCCCCTCAGGGAACTAATGAAAAACTGTTTTTT. Encoded protein: CASSPQGTNEKLFF. The V gene is TRBV10-1, the J gene TRBJ1-4, with a possible D match to TRBD1 (5 bases). The V end was cut by 8 bases, the J end by 1 base, with 11 bases between. The CDR3 has 14 residues. Germline V lookup: CDR1 WNHNN, CDR2 SYGVQD (reference sequence).